One T cell receptor beta chain is described in this entry. This sample is part of a study of T cell responses to AZD1222 COVID-19 vaccine. The CDR3 loop spans 15 amino acids. Only in-frame clones appear in the TCRdb table, and some are missing; sequencing was by immunoSEQ multiplex PCR. The table includes around 110,000 clones, about 92% detected once. This TCR came from an adult in good health. The input for sequencing was peripheral blood, taken on day 0 of AZD1222 vaccination. J is TRBJ1-5 and V is TRBV1; the table assigns TRBD1, which was not confirmed against the DNA. TRBV1 is described as a pseudogene. This CDR3 reads CTSSLITDSNQPQHF. CDR3 DNA: TGCACCAGCAGCCTCATCACAGATAGCAATCAGCCCCAGCATTTT.